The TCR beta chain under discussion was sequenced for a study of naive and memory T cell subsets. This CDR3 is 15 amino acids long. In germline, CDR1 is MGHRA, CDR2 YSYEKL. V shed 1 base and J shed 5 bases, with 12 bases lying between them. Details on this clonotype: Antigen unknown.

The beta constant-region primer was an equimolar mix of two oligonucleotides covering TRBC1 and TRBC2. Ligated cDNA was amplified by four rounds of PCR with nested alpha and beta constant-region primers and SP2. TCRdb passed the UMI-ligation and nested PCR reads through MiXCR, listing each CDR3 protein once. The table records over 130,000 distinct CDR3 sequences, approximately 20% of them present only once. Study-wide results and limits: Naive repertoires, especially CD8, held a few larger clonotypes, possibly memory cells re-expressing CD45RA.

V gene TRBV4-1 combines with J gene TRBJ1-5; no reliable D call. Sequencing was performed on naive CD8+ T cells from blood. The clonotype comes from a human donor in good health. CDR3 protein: CASSQVIPGDQPQHF. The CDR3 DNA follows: TGCGCCAGCAGCCAAGTAATACCGGGCGATCAGCCCCAGCATTTT.